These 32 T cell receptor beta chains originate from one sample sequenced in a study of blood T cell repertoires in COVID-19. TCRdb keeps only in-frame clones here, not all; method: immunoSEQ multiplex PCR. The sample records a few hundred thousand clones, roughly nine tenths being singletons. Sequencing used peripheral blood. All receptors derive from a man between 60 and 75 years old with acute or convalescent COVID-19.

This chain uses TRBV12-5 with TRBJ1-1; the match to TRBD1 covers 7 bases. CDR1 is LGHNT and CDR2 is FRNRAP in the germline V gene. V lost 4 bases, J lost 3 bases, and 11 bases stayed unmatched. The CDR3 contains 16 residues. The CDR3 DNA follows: TGTGCTAGTGGTTCCGCCCCCCGTACAGGGGACACTGAAGCTTTCTTT. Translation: CASGSAPRTGDTEAFF.

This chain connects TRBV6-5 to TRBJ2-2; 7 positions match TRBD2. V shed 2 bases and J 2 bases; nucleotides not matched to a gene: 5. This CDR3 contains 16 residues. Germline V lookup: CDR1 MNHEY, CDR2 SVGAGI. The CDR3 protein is CASSYDLAVNTGELFF. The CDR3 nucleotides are TGTGCCAGCAGTTACGATCTAGCGGTAAACACCGGGGAGCTGTTTTTT.

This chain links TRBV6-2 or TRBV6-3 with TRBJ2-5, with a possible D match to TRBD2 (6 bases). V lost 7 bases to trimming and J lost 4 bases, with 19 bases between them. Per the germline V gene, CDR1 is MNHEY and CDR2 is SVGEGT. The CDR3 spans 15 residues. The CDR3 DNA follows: TGTGCCAGCACCCCGCTCCCTGGCGGGACAGAGACCCAGTACTTC. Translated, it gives CASTPLPGGTETQYF.

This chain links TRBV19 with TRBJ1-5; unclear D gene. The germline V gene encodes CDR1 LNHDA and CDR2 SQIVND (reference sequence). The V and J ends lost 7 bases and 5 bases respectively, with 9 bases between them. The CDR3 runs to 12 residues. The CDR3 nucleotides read TGTGCCAGTACTACTGAGGATCAGCCCCAGCATTTT. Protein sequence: CASTTEDQPQHF.

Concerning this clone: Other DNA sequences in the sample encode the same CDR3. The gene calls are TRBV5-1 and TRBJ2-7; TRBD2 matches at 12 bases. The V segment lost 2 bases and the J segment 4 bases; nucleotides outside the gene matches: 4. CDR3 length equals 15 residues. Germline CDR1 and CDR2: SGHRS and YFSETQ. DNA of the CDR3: TGCGCCAGCAGCTTAGGACTAGCGGGAACGTACGAGCAGTACTTC. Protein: CASSLGLAGTYEQYF.

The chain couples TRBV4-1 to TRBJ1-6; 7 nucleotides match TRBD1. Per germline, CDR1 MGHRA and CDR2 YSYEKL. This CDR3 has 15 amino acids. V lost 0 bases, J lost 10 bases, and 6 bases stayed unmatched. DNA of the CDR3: TGCGCCAGCAGCCAAGATCGGGACAGTTGGTCACCCCTCCACTTT. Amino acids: CASSQDRDSWSPLHF.

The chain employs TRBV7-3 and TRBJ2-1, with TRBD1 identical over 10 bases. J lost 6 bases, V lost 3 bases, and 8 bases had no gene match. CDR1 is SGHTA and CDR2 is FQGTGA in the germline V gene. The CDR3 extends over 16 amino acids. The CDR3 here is CASSLGPGQGRNEQFF. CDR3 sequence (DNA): TGTGCCAGCAGCTTGGGACCGGGACAGGGGCGCAATGAGCAGTTCTTC.

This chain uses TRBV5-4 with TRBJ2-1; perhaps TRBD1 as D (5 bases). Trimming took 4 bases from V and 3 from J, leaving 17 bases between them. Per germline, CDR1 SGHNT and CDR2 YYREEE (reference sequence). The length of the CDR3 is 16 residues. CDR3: CASSRYYRSDYNEQFF. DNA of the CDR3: TGTGCCAGCAGCCGATACTACAGGTCAGACTACAATGAGCAGTTCTTC.

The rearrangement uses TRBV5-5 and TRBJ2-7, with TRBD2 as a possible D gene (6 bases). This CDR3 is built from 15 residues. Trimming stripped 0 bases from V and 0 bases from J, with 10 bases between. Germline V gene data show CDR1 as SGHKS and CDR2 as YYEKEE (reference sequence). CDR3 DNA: TGTGCCAGCAGCTTGGCGAGCGGGTTCTCCTACGAGCAGTACTTC. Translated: CASSLASGFSYEQYF.

The CDR3 DNA reads TGTGCCAGCAGCTTAGGGCAGACAGGGGGAGGCTATGGCTACACCTTC. This encodes CASSLGQTGGGYGYTF. The rearrangement uses TRBV7-6 and TRBJ1-2; 9 nucleotides match TRBD1. The CDR3 is 16 residues long. The V segment lost 1 base and the J segment 4 bases; nucleotides outside the gene matches: 7. Germline CDR1 is SGHVS and CDR2 is FNYEAQ.

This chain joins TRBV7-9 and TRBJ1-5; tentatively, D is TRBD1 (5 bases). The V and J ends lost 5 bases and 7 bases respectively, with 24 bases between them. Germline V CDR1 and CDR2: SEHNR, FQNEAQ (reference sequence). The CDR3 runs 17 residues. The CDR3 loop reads CASSAVGGDPSGQPQHF. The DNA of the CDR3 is TGTGCCAGCAGCGCGGTGGGGGGGGACCCGAGCGGGCAGCCCCAGCATTTT.

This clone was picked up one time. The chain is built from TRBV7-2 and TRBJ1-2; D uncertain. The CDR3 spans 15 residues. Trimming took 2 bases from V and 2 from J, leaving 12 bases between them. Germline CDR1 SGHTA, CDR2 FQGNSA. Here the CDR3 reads CASSLSPRVNYGYTF. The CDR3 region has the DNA TGTGCCAGCAGCTTATCCCCCCGGGTAAACTATGGCTACACCTTC. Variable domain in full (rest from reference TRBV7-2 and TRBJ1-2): GAGVSQSPSNKVTEKGKDVELRCDPISGHTALYWYRQSLGQGLEFLIYFQGNSAPDKSGLPSDRFSAERTGGSVSTLTIQRTQQEDSAVYLCASSLSPRVNYGYTFGSGTRLTVV.

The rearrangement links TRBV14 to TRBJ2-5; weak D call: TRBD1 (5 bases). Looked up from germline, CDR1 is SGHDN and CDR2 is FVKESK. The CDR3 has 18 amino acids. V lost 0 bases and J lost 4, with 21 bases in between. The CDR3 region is CASSQDAGWGGPPETQYF. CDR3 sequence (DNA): TGTGCCAGCAGCCAAGATGCTGGGTGGGGCGGACCCCCAGAGACCCAGTACTTC.

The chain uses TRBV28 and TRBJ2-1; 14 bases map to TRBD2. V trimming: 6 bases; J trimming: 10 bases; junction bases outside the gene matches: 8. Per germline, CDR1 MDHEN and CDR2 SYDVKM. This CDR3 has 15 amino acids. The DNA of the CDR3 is TGTGCCAGCAGACCAGGACTAGCGGGAGGAGGCGAGCAGTTCTTC. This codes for CASRPGLAGGGEQFF.

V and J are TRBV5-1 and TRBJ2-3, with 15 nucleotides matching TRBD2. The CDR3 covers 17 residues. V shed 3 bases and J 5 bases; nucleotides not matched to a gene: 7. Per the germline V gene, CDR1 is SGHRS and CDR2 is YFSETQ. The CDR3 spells CASSSGLAGGPIDTQYF. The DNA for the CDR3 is TGCGCCAGCAGCTCAGGACTAGCGGGAGGGCCGATAGATACGCAGTATTTT.

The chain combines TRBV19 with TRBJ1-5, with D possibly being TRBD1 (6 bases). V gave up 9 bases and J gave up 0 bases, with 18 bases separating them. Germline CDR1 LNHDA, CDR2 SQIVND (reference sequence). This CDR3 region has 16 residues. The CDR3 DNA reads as TGTGCCAGCCGGTTGACAGGATCTAATAGCAATCAGCCCCAGCATTTT. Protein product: CASRLTGSNSNQPQHF.

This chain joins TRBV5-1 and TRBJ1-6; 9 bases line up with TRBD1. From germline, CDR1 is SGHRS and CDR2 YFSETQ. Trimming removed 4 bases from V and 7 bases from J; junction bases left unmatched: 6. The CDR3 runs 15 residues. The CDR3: CASSPGTGQNSPLHF. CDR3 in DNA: TGCGCCAGCAGCCCCGGGACAGGGCAAAATTCACCCCTCCACTTT.

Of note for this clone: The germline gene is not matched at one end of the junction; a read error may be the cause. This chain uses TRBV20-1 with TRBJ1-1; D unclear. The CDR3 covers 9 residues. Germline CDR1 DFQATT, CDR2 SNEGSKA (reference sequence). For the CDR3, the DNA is TGCAGTGCTAGAGACGCATCAGACTTT. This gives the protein CSARDASDF.

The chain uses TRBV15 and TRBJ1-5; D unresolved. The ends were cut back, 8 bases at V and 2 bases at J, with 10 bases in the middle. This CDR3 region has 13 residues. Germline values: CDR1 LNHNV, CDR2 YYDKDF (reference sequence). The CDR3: CATALRGNQPQHF. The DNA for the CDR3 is TGTGCCACCGCCCTGCGGGGCAATCAGCCCCAGCATTTT.

Written as DNA, the CDR3 is TGTGCCAGCAGTGGAACCCAGGGGGAAGGATTACTTAACTATGGCTACACCTTC. Translating gives CASSGTQGEGLLNYGYTF. The rearrangement links TRBV6-2 or TRBV6-3 to TRBJ1-2; 7 bases are shared with TRBD1. V trimming: 5 bases; J trimming: 1 base; junction bases outside the gene matches: 16. From germline, CDR1 is MNHEY and CDR2 SVGEGT. The CDR3 covers 18 residues.

The CDR3 here is CASSHQAGQEALHF. CDR3 DNA: TGTGCCAGCAGCCACCAGGCGGGGCAAGAGGCCCTCCACTTT. V usage is TRBV3-1 (or the pseudogene TRBV3-2) and J usage is TRBJ1-6; D possibly corresponds to TRBD1 (5 bases). The V gene lost 3 bases and the J gene lost 14 bases, with 17 bases spanning the gap. CDR3 length: 14 residues. The V gene's germline CDR1 is LGHDT and CDR2 YNNKEL (reference sequence).

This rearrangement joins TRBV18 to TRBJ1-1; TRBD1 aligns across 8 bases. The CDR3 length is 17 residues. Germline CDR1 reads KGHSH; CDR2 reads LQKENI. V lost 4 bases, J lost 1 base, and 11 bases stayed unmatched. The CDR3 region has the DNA TGTGCCAGCTCACGGTCAGGGGGCGGCCGACAGAACACTGAAGCTTTCTTT. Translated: CASSRSGGGRQNTEAFF.

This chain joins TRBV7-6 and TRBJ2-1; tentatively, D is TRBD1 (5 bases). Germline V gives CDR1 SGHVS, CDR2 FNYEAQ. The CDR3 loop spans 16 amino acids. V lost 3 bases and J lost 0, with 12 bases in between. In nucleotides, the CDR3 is TGTGCCAGCAGCTTCGACAGCCCTTTCTCCTACAATGAGCAGTTCTTC. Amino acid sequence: CASSFDSPFSYNEQFF.

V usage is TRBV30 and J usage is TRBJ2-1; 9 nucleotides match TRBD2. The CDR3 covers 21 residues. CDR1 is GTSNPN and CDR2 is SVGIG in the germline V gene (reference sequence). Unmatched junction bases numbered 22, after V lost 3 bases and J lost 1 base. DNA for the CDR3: TGTGCCTGGAGCCTCAGGGGAGTGGGGAGCGGGAGGTCGGGGTCCTACAATGAGCAGTTCTTC. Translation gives CAWSLRGVGSGRSGSYNEQFF.

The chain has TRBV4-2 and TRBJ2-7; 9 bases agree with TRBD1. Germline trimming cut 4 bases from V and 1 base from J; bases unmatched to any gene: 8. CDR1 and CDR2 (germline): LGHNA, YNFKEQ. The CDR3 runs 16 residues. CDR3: CASSRTPGQGSYEQYF. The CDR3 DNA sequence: TGTGCCAGCAGCCGAACACCGGGACAGGGTTCCTACGAGCAGTACTTC.

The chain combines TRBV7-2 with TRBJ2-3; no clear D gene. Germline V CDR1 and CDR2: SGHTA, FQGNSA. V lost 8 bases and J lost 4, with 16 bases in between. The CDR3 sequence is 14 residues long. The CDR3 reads CASSRVVAPDTQYF. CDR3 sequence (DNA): TGTGCCAGCTCCCGGGTGGTAGCCCCAGATACGCAGTATTTT.

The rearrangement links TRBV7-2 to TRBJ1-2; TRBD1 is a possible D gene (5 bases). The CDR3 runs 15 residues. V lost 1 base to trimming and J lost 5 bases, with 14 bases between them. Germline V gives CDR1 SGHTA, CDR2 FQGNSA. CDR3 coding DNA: TGTGCCAGCAGCTTAGTACAGGACCCCTTATATGGCTACACCTTC. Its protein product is CASSLVQDPLYGYTF.

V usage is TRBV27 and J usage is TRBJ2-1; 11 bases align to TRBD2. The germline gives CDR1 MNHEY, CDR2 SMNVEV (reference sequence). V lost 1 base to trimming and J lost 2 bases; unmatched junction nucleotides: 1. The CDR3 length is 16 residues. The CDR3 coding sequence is TGTGCCAGCAGTTTATTAGCGGGAGGGGCCTACAATGAGCAGTTCTTC. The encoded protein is CASSLLAGGAYNEQFF.

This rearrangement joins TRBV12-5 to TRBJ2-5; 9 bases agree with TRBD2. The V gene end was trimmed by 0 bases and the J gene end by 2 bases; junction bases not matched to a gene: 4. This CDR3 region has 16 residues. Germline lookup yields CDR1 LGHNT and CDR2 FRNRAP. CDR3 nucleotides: TGTGCTAGTGGTTTGGTGGCGGGAGGGTTACAAGAGACCCAGTACTTC. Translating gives CASGLVAGGLQETQYF.

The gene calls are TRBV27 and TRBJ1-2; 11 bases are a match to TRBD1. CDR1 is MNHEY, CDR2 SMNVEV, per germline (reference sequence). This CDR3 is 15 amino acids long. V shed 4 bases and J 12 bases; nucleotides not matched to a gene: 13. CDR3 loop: CASSSTLGTGGSDTF. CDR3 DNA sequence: TGTGCCAGCAGTTCGACCCTCGGGACAGGGGGAAGCGACACCTTC.

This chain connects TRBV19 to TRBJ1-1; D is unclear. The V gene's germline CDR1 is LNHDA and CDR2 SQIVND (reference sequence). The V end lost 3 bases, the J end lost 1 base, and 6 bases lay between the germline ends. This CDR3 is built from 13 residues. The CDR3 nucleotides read TGTGCCAGTAGTATCACAGAGAACACTGAAGCTTTCTTT. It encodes CASSITENTEAFF.

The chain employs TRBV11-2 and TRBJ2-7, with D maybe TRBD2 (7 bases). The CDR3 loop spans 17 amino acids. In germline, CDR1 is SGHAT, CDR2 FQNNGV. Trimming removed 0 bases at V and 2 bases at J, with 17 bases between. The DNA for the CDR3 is TGTGCCAGCAGCTTAGAGTGGGGGGGCGGGATAACCTACGAGCAGTACTTC. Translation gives CASSLEWGGGITYEQYF.